This TCR beta chain was identified in a study of T cell changes during pregnancy in multiple sclerosis. Using immunoSEQ multiplex PCR, the repertoire was profiled, and TCRdb retains in-frame clones only, with some absent. The sample includes approximately 97,000 clones, 91% seen only once; the top ten take about 1.7%. The sequence was obtained from a female donor in good health, enrolled as a control in a pregnancy study. Sequences were derived from peripheral blood, sampled after pregnancy.

The CDR3 sequence: CASTPGGPGTEAFF. CDR3 coding DNA: TGTGCCAGCACCCCGGGGGGACCCGGGACTGAAGCTTTCTTT. The chain combines TRBV9 with TRBJ1-1, with a weak D call TRBD1 (5 bases). Looked up from germline, CDR1 is SGDLS and CDR2 is YYNGEE. Between the trimmed V and J ends, which lost 6 bases and 5 bases, there was a span of 17 bases. This CDR3 contains 14 residues.